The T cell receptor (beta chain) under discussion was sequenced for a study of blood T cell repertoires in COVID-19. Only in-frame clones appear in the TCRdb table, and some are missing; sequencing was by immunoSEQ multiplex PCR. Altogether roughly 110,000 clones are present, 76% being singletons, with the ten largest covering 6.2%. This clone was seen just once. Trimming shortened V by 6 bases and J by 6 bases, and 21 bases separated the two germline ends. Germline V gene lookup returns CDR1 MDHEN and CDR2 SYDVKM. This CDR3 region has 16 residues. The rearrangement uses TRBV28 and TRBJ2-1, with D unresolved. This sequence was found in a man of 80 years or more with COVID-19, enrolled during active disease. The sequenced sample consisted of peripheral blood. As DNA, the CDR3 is TGTGCCAGCAGCACCCGGCGAAGCGCGGAAATCAATGAGCAGTTCTTC. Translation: CASSTRRSAEINEQFF.